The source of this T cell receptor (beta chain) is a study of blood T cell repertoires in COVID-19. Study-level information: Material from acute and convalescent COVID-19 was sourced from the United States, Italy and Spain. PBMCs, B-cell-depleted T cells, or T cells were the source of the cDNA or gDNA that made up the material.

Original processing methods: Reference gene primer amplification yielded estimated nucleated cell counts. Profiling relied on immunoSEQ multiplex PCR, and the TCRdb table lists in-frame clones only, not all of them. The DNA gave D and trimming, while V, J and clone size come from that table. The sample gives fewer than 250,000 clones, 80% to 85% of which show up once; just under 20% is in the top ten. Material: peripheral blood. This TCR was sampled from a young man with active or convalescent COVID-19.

The CDR3 loop reads CASSSGQGHSNQPQHF. The DNA for the CDR3 is TGTGCCAGCAGCTCAGGACAGGGCCATAGCAATCAGCCCCAGCATTTT. The chain combines TRBV7-9 with TRBJ1-5; 8 bases map to TRBD1. J was trimmed by 0 bases and V by 4 bases; bases with no gene match: 5. Per the germline V gene, CDR1 is SEHNR and CDR2 is FQNEAQ (reference sequence). The CDR3 extends over 16 amino acids.